This record covers a single T cell receptor beta chain. Its specificity is unknown. This sample was included in a study of cytomegalovirus exposure and HLA in healthy donors. Study results and limitations: In the 95 to 150 validation repertoires, a later analysis found that first-cohort TCR clusters tended to co-occur. The listing of 150 to 200 TCR beta chains classed them as cytomegalovirus-associated.

The donors were part of the validation cohort of 100 to 150 subjects. That cohort was separate from the first cohort, which comprised 500 to 700 subjects. This CDR3 has 11 residues. Germline V gene sequence: CDR1 LNHDA, CDR2 SQIVND (reference sequence). Unmatched junction bases numbered 3, after V lost 7 bases and J lost 6 bases. TCRdb keeps only in-frame clones here, not all; method: immunoSEQ multiplex PCR. Of some 98,000 clones listed, 87% are singletons. The sequenced sample consisted of PBMCs. This chain joins TRBV19 and TRBJ2-7; the match to TRBD1 covers 7 bases. This clonotype was sampled from a man aged 18 to 29 in good health and CMV-seropositive. CDR3 nucleotide sequence: TGTGCCAGTACACCAGGGGGCGAGCAGTACTTC. Protein: CASTPGGEQYF.